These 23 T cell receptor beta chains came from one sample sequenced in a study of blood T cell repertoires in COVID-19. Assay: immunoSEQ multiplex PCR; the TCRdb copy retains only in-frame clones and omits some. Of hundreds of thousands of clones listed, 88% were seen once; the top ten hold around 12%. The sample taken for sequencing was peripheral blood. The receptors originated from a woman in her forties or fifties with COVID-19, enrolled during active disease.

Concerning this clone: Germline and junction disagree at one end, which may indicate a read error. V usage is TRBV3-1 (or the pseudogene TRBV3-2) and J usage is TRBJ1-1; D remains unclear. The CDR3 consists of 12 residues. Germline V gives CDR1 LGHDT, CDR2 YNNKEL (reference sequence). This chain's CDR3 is CASRTEPGSDIF. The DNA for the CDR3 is TGTGCCAGCAGAACCGAACCCGGCTCCGACATCTTT.

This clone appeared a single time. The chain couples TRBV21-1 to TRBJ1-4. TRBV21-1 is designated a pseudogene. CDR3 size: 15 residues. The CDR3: CASSKVPSGMEKLFF. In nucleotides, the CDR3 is TGTGCCAGCAGCAAGGTTCCATCGGGGATGGAAAAACTGTTTTTT.

CDR3 DNA sequence: TGTGCCAGCAGCCCGGGACTAGCAAATGAGCAGTTCTTC. This gives the protein CASSPGLANEQFF. The chain employs TRBV5-4 and TRBJ2-1; 9 positions match TRBD2. V dropped 4 bases and J dropped 7; count of bases not matched to a gene: 3. CDR3 length equals 13 residues. Per germline, CDR1 SGHNT and CDR2 YYREEE (reference sequence).

In DNA, the CDR3 is TGTGCCAGCAGTTACTCTCTCAGGGGGAACACTGAAGCTTTCTTT. Encoded protein: CASSYSLRGNTEAFF. The chain recombines TRBV6-5 with TRBJ1-1; D may be TRBD1 (6 bases). Trimming cost V 0 bases and J 1 base, with 9 bases left between them. CDR1 MNHEY and CDR2 SVGAGI come from the germline V gene. The CDR3 totals 15 residues.

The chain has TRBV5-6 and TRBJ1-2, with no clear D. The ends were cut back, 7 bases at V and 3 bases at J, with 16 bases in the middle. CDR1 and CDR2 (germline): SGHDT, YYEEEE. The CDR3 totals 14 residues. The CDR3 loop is CASQREGEDYGYTF. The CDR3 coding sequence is TGTGCCAGCCAAAGGGAGGGAGAGGACTATGGCTACACCTTC. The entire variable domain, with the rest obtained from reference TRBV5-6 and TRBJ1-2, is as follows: DAGVTQSPTHLIKTRGQQVTLRCSPKSGHDTVSWYQQALGQGPQFIFQYYEEEERQRGNFPDRFSGHQFPNYSSELNVNALLLGDSALYLCASQREGEDYGYTFGSGTRLTVV.

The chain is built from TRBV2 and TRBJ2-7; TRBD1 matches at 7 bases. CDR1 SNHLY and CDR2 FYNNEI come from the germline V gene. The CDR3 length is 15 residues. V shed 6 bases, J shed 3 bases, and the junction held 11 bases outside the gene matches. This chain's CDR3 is CASSVPEGANYEQYF. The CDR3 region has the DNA TGTGCCAGCAGCGTCCCTGAGGGGGCAAACTACGAGCAGTACTTC.

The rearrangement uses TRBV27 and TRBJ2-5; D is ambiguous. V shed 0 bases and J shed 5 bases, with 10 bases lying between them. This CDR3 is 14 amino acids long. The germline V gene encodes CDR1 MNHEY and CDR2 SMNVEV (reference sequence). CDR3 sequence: CASSLSGTQETQYF. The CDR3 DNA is TGTGCCAGCAGTTTATCGGGCACCCAGGAGACCCAGTACTTC.

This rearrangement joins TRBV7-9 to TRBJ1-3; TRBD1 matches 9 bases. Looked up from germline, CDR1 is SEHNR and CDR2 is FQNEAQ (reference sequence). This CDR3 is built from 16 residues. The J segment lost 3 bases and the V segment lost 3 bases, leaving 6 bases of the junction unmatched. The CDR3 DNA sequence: TGTGCCAGCAGCTTTACAGGGGGCATTGGTGGAAACACCATATATTTT. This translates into CASSFTGGIGGNTIYF.

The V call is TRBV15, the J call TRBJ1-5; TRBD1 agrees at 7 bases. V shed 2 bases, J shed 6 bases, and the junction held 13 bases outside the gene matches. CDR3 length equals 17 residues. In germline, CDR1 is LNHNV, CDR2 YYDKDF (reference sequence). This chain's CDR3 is CATSRPGSRGPGQPQHF. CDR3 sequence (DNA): TGTGCCACCAGCAGACCGGGGTCTAGGGGGCCGGGTCAGCCCCAGCATTTT.

The CDR3 reads CASKPPGTSGANVLTF. DNA for the CDR3: TGCGCCAGCAAACCCCCTGGCACCTCTGGGGCCAACGTCCTGACTTTC. This chain uses TRBV10-2 with TRBJ2-6; D uncertain. Germline V gene data show CDR1 as WSHSY and CDR2 as SAAADI. The germline V and J ends were trimmed by 7 bases and 0 bases, with 13 bases remaining between them. This CDR3 is built from 16 residues.

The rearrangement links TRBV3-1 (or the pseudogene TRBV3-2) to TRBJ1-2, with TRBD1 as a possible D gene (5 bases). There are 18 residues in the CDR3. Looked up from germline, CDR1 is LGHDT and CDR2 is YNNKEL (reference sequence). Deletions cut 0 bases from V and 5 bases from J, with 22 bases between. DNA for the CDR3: TGTGCCAGCAGCCAAGATTTCGGGGGGTCTAGACCTGATTATGGCTACACCTTC. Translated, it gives CASSQDFGGSRPDYGYTF.

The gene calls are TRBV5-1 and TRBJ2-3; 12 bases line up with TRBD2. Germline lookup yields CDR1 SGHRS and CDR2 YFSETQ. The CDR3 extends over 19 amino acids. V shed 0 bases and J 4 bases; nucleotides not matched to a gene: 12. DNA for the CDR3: TGCGCCAGCAGCTTGGCCTCTAGCGGGGGGGCCTTCGGAGCAGATACGCAGTATTTT. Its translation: CASSLASSGGAFGADTQYF.

The CDR3 spells CASSPLGLAVQSSYNEQFF. As DNA, the CDR3 is TGCGCCAGCAGCCCTTTGGGACTAGCGGTTCAAAGCTCCTACAATGAGCAGTTCTTC. The chain joins TRBV4-1 to TRBJ2-1, with TRBD2 identical over 11 bases. The CDR3 runs to 19 residues. With V trimmed by 4 bases and J by 0 bases, 11 bases remained unmatched. Germline V lookup: CDR1 MGHRA, CDR2 YSYEKL.

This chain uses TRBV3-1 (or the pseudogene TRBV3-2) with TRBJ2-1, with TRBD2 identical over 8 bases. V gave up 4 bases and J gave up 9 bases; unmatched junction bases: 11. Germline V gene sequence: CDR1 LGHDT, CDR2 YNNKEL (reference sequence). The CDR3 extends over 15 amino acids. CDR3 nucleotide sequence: TGTGCCAGCAGCCCCCATCGGGAGGGGTGGGGTGAGCAGTTCTTC. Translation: CASSPHREGWGEQFF.

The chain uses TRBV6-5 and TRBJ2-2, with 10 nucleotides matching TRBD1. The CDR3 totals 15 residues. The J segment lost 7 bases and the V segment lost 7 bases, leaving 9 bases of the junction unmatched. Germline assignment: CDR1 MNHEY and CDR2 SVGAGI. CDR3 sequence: CASTGDRGRDGELFF. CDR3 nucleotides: TGTGCCAGCACCGGGGACAGGGGTCGGGACGGGGAGCTGTTTTTT.

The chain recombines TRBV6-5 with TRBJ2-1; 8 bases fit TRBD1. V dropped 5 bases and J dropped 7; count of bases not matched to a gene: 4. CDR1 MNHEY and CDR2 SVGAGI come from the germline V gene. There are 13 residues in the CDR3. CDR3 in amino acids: CASSTQGANEQFF. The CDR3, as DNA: TGTGCCAGCAGTACTCAGGGGGCGAATGAGCAGTTCTTC.

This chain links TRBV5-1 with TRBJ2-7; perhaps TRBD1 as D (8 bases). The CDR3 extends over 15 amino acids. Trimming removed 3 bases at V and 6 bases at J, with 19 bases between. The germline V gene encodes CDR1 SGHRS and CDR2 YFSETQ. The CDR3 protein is CASSSTGGDSPEQYF. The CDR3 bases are TGCGCCAGCAGCTCAACAGGGGGGGATAGCCCCGAGCAGTACTTC.

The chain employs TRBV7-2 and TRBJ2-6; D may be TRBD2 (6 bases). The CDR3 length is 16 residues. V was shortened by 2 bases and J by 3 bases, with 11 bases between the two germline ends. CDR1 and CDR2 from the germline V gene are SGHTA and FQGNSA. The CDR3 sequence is CASSLRLGGGANVLTF. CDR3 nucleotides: TGTGCCAGCAGCTTAAGACTAGGCGGTGGGGCCAACGTCCTGACTTTC.

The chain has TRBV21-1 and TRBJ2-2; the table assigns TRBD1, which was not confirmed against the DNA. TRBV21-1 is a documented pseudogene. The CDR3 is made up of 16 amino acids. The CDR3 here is CASSNDRVGKTGELFF. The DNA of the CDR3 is TGTGCCAGCAGCAACGACAGGGTGGGAAAGACCGGGGAGCTGTTTTTT.

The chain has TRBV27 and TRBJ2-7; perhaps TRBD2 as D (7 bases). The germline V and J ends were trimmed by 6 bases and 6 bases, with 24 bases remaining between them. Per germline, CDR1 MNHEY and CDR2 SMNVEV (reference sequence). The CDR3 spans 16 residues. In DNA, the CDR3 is TGTGCCAGCAGGTTTGGGGGGGCGGGGTCCCTCGGCGAGCAGTACTTC. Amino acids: CASRFGGAGSLGEQYF.

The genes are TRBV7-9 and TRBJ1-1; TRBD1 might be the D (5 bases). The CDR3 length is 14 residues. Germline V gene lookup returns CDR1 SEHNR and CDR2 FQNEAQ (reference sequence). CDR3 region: CAAGGTPMNTEAFF. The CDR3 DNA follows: TGTGCAGCCGGCGGGACCCCCATGAACACTGAAGCTTTCTTT.

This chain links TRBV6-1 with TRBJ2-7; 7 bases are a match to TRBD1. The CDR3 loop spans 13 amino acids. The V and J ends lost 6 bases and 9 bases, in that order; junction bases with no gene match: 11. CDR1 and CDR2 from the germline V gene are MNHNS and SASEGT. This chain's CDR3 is CASSYGTAQGQYF. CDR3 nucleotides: TGTGCCAGCAGCTACGGGACAGCCCAGGGGCAGTACTTC.

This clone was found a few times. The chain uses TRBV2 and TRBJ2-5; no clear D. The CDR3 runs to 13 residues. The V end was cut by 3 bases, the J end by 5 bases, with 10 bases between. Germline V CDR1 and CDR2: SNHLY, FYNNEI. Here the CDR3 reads CASSDGTSETQYF. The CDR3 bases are TGTGCCAGCAGTGACGGTACTTCGGAGACCCAGTACTTC.